The clone carrying this T cell receptor beta chain was counted a single time. Its antigen is unidentified. PCR involved 60 Vbeta and 13 Jbeta primers. How the authors handled the data: Roughly 11 million of the roughly 80 million unique TCR beta chains counted in a later analysis were shared. TCRdb's table, derived via immunoSEQ multiplex PCR, lists solely in-frame clones and lacks some. That table supplies the V and J calls and clone size; D and trimming were determined from the DNA. In the table there are 140,000 to 150,000 clones, around four fifths of which are singletons. The sample originates from a study of cytomegalovirus exposure and HLA in healthy donors. Findings and caveats of the study: The likely explanation for a cluster of highly shared sequence variants was sequencing artifact. In an earlier analysis, most TCR beta V segments were productive about 87% or about 30% of the time. HLA alleles showed associations with around 15,000 TCR beta sequences in a later analysis, at a 0.05 false discovery rate.

From germline, CDR1 is LNHDA and CDR2 SQIVND (reference sequence). The V and J ends lost 5 bases and 4 bases, in that order; junction bases with no gene match: 9. The CDR3 totals 16 residues. This receptor was obtained from a male donor in good health and CMV-seronegative. Source material: PBMCs. V usage is TRBV19 and J usage is TRBJ2-2; 8 positions agree with TRBD2. The CDR3 sequence: CASSGRLARITGELFF. The CDR3 DNA follows: TGTGCCAGTAGTGGTCGACTAGCGAGAATCACCGGGGAGCTGTTTTTT. Variable domain in full (rest from reference TRBV19 and TRBJ2-2): DGGITQSPKYLFRKEGQNVTLSCEQNLNHDAMYWYRQDPGQGLRLIYYSQIVNDFQKGDIAEGYSVSREKKESFPLTVTSAQKNPTAFYLCASSGRLARITGELFFGEGSRLTVL.